These T cell receptor beta chains were read from a single sample in a study of radiotherapy plus CTLA-4 blockade in lung cancer. Some clones are missing from TCRdb's copy, which holds only in-frame ones; the method was immunoSEQ multiplex PCR. The table has about 110,000 clones, over 65% seen once. Sequencing used peripheral blood, obtained from a patient treated with radiotherapy plus ipilimumab. The source of these receptors is a human donor with non-small cell lung cancer that progressed on radiotherapy plus ipilimumab. Some clones in this sample may be carry-over from other donors' samples. Each CDR3 is given with its conserved first and last residue. D genes are given only for firm matches. Size values are once, few and many counts, or a class for expanded clones, and some rows have none.

D gene,V gene,clone size,CDR3 length,J gene,CDR3 protein,CDR3 DNA
TRBD2,TRBV18,-,19,TRBJ2-2,CASSLAPATSGVNTGELFF,TGTGCCAGCTCGCTGGCCCCTGCAACTAGCGGTGTTAACACCGGGGAGCTGTTTTTT
-,TRBV6-4,-,13,TRBJ1-4,CASSPFGRVKLFF,TGTGCCAGCAGCCCGTTTGGCCGTGTAAAACTGTTTTTT
TRBD1,TRBV11-1,-,15,TRBJ2-7,CASSLYRDRSYEQYF,TGTGCCAGCAGCTTATACCGGGACAGATCCTACGAGCAGTACTTC
-,TRBV28,-,12,TRBJ1-5,CASEREYQPQHF,TGTGCCAGCGAGAGGGAATATCAGCCCCAGCATTTT
TRBD1,TRBV28,-,14,TRBJ1-1,CASSIHYRGSEAFF,TGTGCCAGCAGTATCCATTACAGGGGAAGTGAAGCTTTCTTT
-,TRBV6-1,-,12,TRBJ2-5,CASSRSQETQYF,TGTGCCAGCAGTAGATCCCAAGAGACCCAGTACTTC
TRBD1,TRBV4-3,-,16,TRBJ2-3,CASSRRTGGFADTQYF,TGCGCCAGCAGCCGGAGAACAGGGGGCTTCGCAGATACGCAGTATTTT
TRBD1,TRBV6-4,-,15,TRBJ2-2,CASRDRVGDTGELFF,TGTGCCAGCAGAGACAGGGTTGGGGACACCGGGGAGCTGTTTTTT
-,TRBV6-1,-,15,TRBJ2-3,CASSRGPVPTDTQYF,TGTGCCAGCAGTCGGGGGCCCGTGCCCACAGATACGCAGTATTTT
TRBD1,TRBV10-3,-,16,TRBJ1-4,CAISEGQGLFNEKLFF,TGTGCCATCAGTGAAGGACAGGGCCTGTTCAATGAAAAACTGTTTTTT
-,TRBV19,once,16,TRBJ1-6,CASSRSSAGFDSPLHF,TGTGCCAGTAGTAGGTCCTCGGCAGGGTTCGATTCACCCCTCCACTTT
-,TRBV7-8,-,16,TRBJ2-7,CASSVGGRTDPYEQYF,TGTGCCAGCAGCGTAGGGGGTCGGACAGACCCCTACGAGCAGTACTTC
-,TRBV10-3,-,13,TRBJ1-2,CAITKAVNYGYTF,TGTGCCATCACCAAGGCGGTTAACTATGGCTACACCTTC
TRBD1,TRBV4-3,-,14,TRBJ2-3,CASSPTWDREGQYF,TGCGCCAGCAGCCCCACTTGGGACAGGGAAGGGCAGTATTTT
-,TRBV11-2,-,15,TRBJ2-5,CASSLGRAAQETQYF,TGTGCCAGCAGCTTAGGCAGAGCGGCCCAAGAGACCCAGTACTTC
TRBD2,TRBV30,-,14,TRBJ2-7,CAWRATSYSYEQYF,TGTGCCTGGCGGGCGACTAGCTACTCCTACGAGCAGTACTTC
-,TRBV6-6,-,14,TRBJ1-5,CASRGDTFNQPQHF,TGTGCCAGCAGGGGGGACACCTTCAATCAGCCCCAGCATTTT
TRBD1,TRBV7-2,-,16,TRBJ2-3,CASSLAGTGWTDTQYF,TGTGCCAGCAGCTTAGCCGGGACAGGGTGGACAGATACGCAGTATTTT
-,TRBV6-1,-,16,TRBJ1-3,CASSEEGRVGGNTIYF,TGTGCCAGCAGTGAAGAGGGCAGGGTGGGGGGAAACACCATATATTTT
-,TRBV7-8,-,14,TRBJ1-2,CASSLDDRNYGYTF,TGTGCCAGCAGCTTAGATGACAGGAACTATGGCTACACCTTC
-,TRBV6-1,-,18,TRBJ2-7,CASSERGLLSRLTYEQYF,TGTGCCAGCAGTGAAAGGGGACTCCTTAGTAGATTAACCTACGAGCAGTACTTC
-,TRBV7-8,few,17,TRBJ2-2,CASNPPLRTAKTGELFF,TGTGCCAGCAACCCACCCCTCCGGACCGCTAAAACGGGGGAGCTGTTTTTT
-,TRBV5-4,once,14,TRBJ1-1,CASSSGPAGTEAFF,TGTGCCAGCAGTTCCGGGCCAGCCGGCACTGAAGCTTTCTTT
-,TRBV2,-,13,TRBJ1-1,CASSLTENTEAFF,TGTGCCAGCAGCCTGACAGAGAACACTGAAGCTTTCTTT
-,TRBV4-2,few,11,TRBJ1-2,CASSQDGGYTF,TGTGCCAGCAGCCAAGACGGGGGCTACACCTTC
-,TRBV4-1,-,14,TRBJ1-2,CASSQNRVNYGYTF,TGCGCCAGCAGCCAAAACAGAGTCAACTATGGCTACACCTTC
TRBD1,TRBV30,-,13,TRBJ1-2,CAWRVQGAHGYTF,TGTGCCTGGAGAGTACAGGGGGCTCATGGCTACACCTTC
-,TRBV5-1,-,13,TRBJ1-1,CASSLQPNTEAFF,TGCGCCAGCAGCTTACAACCGAACACTGAAGCTTTCTTT
-,TRBV20-1,-,10,TRBJ1-2,CSAIFDGYTF,TGCAGTGCCATATTCGATGGCTACACCTTC
TRBD1,TRBV2,once,12,TRBJ2-1,CASKRQGSEQFF,TGTGCCAGCAAACGACAGGGTTCTGAGCAGTTCTTC
-,TRBV7-2,-,16,TRBJ2-2,CASSTPGAANTGELFF,TGTGCCAGCAGCACCCCCGGGGCCGCGAACACCGGGGAGCTGTTTTTT
TRBD1,TRBV19,-,15,TRBJ2-6,CASSVLGQGDSVLTF,TGTGCCAGTAGTGTTTTGGGACAGGGGGACAGCGTCCTGACTTTC
-,TRBV7-9,once,12,TRBJ1-2,CASTEGGYGYTF,TGTGCCAGCACCGAGGGGGGCTATGGCTACACCTTC
-,TRBV2,-,16,TRBJ2-2,CASSTRSNRRTGELFF,TGTGCCAGCAGTACACGTAGTAACAGACGGACCGGGGAGCTGTTTTTT
TRBD2,TRBV23-1,-,20,TRBJ2-1,CASRWGLPGGLYVVVGEQFF,TGCGCCAGCAGATGGGGACTACCCGGGGGACTGTACGTTGTAGTTGGTGAGCAGTTCTTC
TRBD1,TRBV7-6,few,14,TRBJ1-4,CASKQGAGNEKLFF,TGTGCCAGCAAACAGGGGGCCGGTAATGAAAAACTGTTTTTT
-,TRBV6-1,-,15,TRBJ1-4,CASSEAGGQYEKLFF,TGTGCCAGCAGCGAAGCGGGTGGACAGTACGAAAAACTGTTTTTT
TRBD1,TRBV5-4,-,15,TRBJ2-7,CASSKTGDRGREQYF,TGTGCCAGCAGCAAAACCGGGGACAGGGGGCGCGAGCAGTACTTC
TRBD1,TRBV28,-,15,TRBJ1-1,CASSPGDRGNTEAFF,TGTGCCAGCAGTCCGGGGGACAGGGGGAACACTGAAGCTTTCTTT
-,TRBV7-6,-,13,TRBJ2-7,CASSMGPGYEQYF,TGTGCCAGCAGCATGGGCCCGGGCTACGAGCAGTACTTC
TRBD2,TRBV7-7,once,14,TRBJ2-5,CASSQTSGGETQYF,TGTGCTAGCAGCCAGACTAGCGGGGGAGAGACCCAGTACTTC
-,TRBV18,-,13,TRBJ1-2,CASAPDENYGYTF,TGTGCCAGCGCTCCTGATGAAAACTATGGCTACACCTTC
-,TRBV19,few,16,TRBJ2-1,CASSSGTQGLHNEQFF,TGTGCCAGTAGTTCCGGGACCCAGGGACTCCACAATGAGCAGTTCTTC
-,TRBV28,-,14,TRBJ1-4,CASWNSWSNEKLFF,TGTGCCAGCTGGAACTCTTGGAGTAATGAAAAACTGTTTTTT